The source of this TCR beta chain is a study of graft-versus-host responses after intestinal transplantation. Across the whole study: Among the recipients, all got anti-thymocyte globulin induction and then tacrolimus and steroids for about three years. The study, taken as a whole, reports: Allografts carried high graft-versus-host to host-versus-graft clonal ratios in patients having graft-donor T cell macrochimerism. Early after transplant, HvG clones declined as circulating GvH clones peaked. The recipient marrow held GvH clones, and some of them showed up first in ileum or blood.

Plates contained around 200,000 CFSE-labeled responder cells and around 200,000 irradiated, violet-dye-labeled stimulator cells. Per germline, CDR1 MNHNS and CDR2 SASEGT. V shed 5 bases and J shed 7 bases, with 17 bases lying between them. The CDR3 has 14 residues. The method was immunoSEQ multiplex PCR; TCRdb's version includes in-frame clones alone and lacks a portion of them. This table holds some 9,500 clones, more than 25% found once. This sequence originates from a human patient who received an intestinal transplant. The sequencing used alloreactive CD8+ T cells from a mixed lymphocyte reaction culture, collected before intestinal transplant. This sample's subset: CFSE-low proliferating T cells sorted from approximately six-day pre-transplant mixed lymphocyte reaction (GvH or HvG direction). This chain links TRBV6-1 with TRBJ1-1; D may be TRBD1 (5 bases). The CDR3 nucleotides are TGTGCCAGCAGTTTCGGGAGGGGTGACTTTGAAGCTTTCTTT. This gives the protein CASSFGRGDFEAFF.